The 26 T cell receptor beta chains in this list originate from one sample, sequenced in a study of CD8 T cells in ankylosing spondylitis. MiXCR, run by TCRdb on the 5' RACE reads, gives a single entry per CDR3 protein. Of about 320,000 distinct CDR3 sequences listed, 11% were seen once; the top ten hold 9.1%. Material for sequencing was blood, either unsorted or a sorted T cell fraction (not recorded which). These receptors all come from a female donor with ankylosing spondylitis or in good health (not recorded which).

This clonotype came up many times. The V call is TRBV11-2, the J call TRBJ2-3; 8 bases fit TRBD1. The CDR3 has 17 residues. Germline V gives CDR1 SGHAT, CDR2 FQNNGV. Trimming took 5 bases from V and 2 from J; bases not matched to a gene: 12. The CDR3, as DNA: TGTGCCAGCAGCGCAATAAGACAGGGGAGGTACACAGATACGCAGTATTTT. This codes for CASSAIRQGRYTDTQYF.

This clonotype was seen only a few times. This chain links TRBV2 with TRBJ2-1; D call uncertain. Germline CDR1 and CDR2: SNHLY and FYNNEI. This CDR3 contains 8 residues. Trimming took 5 bases from V and 13 from J, leaving 3 bases between them. The CDR3 region has the DNA TGTGCCAGCAGTTCCCAGTTCTTC. Protein sequence: CASSSQFF.

This clonotype was observed many times. The chain uses TRBV3-1 and TRBJ2-2; TRBD1 is a possible D gene (5 bases). The ends were cut back, 1 base at V and 7 bases at J, with 10 bases in the middle. CDR1 LGHDT and CDR2 YNNKEL come from the germline V gene (reference sequence). The CDR3 loop spans 14 amino acids. CDR3 amino acids: CASSQGGASGELFF. CDR3 in DNA: TGTGCCAGCAGCCAAGGTGGGGCCAGCGGGGAGCTGTTTTTT.

This clonotype was observed many times. For the CDR3, the DNA is TGTGCCAGCAGCACCTGGGACAGGACCGAAAAACTGTTTTTT. It codes for CASSTWDRTEKLFF. V gene TRBV21-1 combines with J gene TRBJ1-4; the table assigns TRBD1, which was not confirmed against the DNA. TRBV21-1 is flagged as a pseudogene. There are 14 residues in the CDR3.

As regards this clonotype: It may be a read error: a sequence one base away is much more abundant. The V call is TRBV25-1, the J call TRBJ1-5; D is ambiguous. The CDR3 is 15 amino acids. In germline, CDR1 is MGHDK, CDR2 SYGVNS. V was shortened by 1 base and J by 9 bases, with 16 bases between the two germline ends. CDR3 bases: TGTGCCAGCAGTGAATTTGGAGAAGAGCATCGGCCCCAGCATTTT. Residues: CASSEFGEEHRPQHF.

This clonotype was counted ten times or more. The rearrangement uses TRBV5-1 and TRBJ2-3; D unclear. Germline CDR1 reads SGHRS; CDR2 reads YFSETQ. The CDR3 covers 17 residues. The germline V and J ends were trimmed by 4 bases and 2 bases, with 20 bases remaining between them. CDR3 protein: CASSPVVSRPYTDTQYF. DNA for the CDR3: TGCGCCAGCAGCCCTGTTGTCTCCCGGCCCTACACAGATACGCAGTATTTT.

This clonotype was recorded many times. This chain connects TRBV7-2 to TRBJ1-3; D remains ambiguous. Germline loops: CDR1 SGHTA, CDR2 FQGNSA. Between the trimmed V and J ends, which lost 5 bases and 0 bases, there was a span of 8 bases. CDR3 length: 14 amino acids. CDR3 amino acids: CASSLERSGNTIYF. As DNA, the CDR3 is TGTGCCAGCAGCCTTGAACGCTCTGGAAACACCATATATTTT.

Ten or more counts support this clonotype. The chain has TRBV6-4 and TRBJ1-5; D is possibly TRBD1 (5 bases). The CDR3 sequence is 15 residues long. Per the germline V gene, CDR1 is MRHNA and CDR2 is SNTAGT. Trimming took off 2 bases at V and 3 bases at J, with 11 bases between the two ends. Here the CDR3 DNA reads TGTGCCAGCAGTGACACGGCAGGGTCCAATCAGCCCCAGCATTTT. It is translated as CASSDTAGSNQPQHF.

There are a few counts of this clonotype. The chain carries TRBV5-1 and TRBJ1-2; 9 bases align to TRBD1. The germline gives CDR1 SGHRS, CDR2 YFSETQ. The CDR3 totals 15 residues. V dropped 4 bases and J dropped 6; count of bases not matched to a gene: 10. CDR3 region: CASSSWGQGTDGYTF. Here the CDR3 DNA reads TGCGCCAGCAGCAGCTGGGGACAGGGAACAGATGGCTACACCTTC.

This clonotype occurred once. The rearrangement links TRBV27 to TRBJ2-3, with 8 bases matching TRBD2. Looked up from germline, CDR1 is MNHEY and CDR2 is SMNVEV (reference sequence). J was trimmed by 2 bases and V by 3 bases; bases with no gene match: 16. CDR3 length: 19 amino acids. The CDR3 here is CASSFRIRWRGASTDTQYF. CDR3 nucleotides: TGTGCCAGCAGTTTTCGTATTAGGTGGCGGGGGGCCTCCACAGATACGCAGTATTTT.

The chain carries TRBV11-2 and TRBJ2-7; TRBD1 matches at 7 bases. Germline CDR1 SGHAT, CDR2 FQNNGV. Trimming took 1 base from V and 2 from J; bases not matched to a gene: 5. This CDR3 spans 15 amino acids. The CDR3 region has the DNA TGTGCCAGCAGCTTAGGAGGGGGCAAAACCTACGAGCAGTACTTC. Protein product: CASSLGGGKTYEQYF. The full variable domain, its missing parts supplied by reference TRBV11-2 and TRBJ2-7, is EAGVAQSPRYKIIEKRQSVAFWCNPISGHATLYWYQQILGQGPKLLIQFQNNGVVDDSQLPKDRFSAERLKGVDSTLKIQPAKLEDSAVYLCASSLGGGKTYEQYFGPGTRLTVT.

On this clonotype: At one boundary the junction diverges from the germline segment, which might be a read error. The V call is TRBV6-7, the J call TRBJ1-5; 7 positions match TRBD1. TRBV6-7 is an open reading frame, and its role is uncertain. This CDR3 spans 19 amino acids. The DNA for the CDR3 is TGTGCCTGCAGTTGGGGACAGTGGGGCGGGCATATGAGCAATCAGCCCCAGCATTTT. It specifies CACSWGQWGGHMSNQPQHF.

J is TRBJ2-1 and V is TRBV7-2; D call uncertain. V was pared by 1 base and J by 7 bases, with 17 bases between. This CDR3 is built from 16 residues. Per germline, CDR1 SGHTA and CDR2 FQGNSA. The CDR3 region has the DNA TGTGCCAGCAGCTTAGGGATTCGGCAAGCTTCTAATGAGCAGTTCTTC. Protein: CASSLGIRQASNEQFF.

The table lists this clonotype with a count of one. This may stem from a read error, because a much larger clone lies one nucleotide away. V is TRBV5-1 and J is TRBJ2-3; no clear D gene. V was pared by 5 bases and J by 4 bases, with 11 bases between. The CDR3 sequence is 13 residues long. Germline CDR1 reads SGHRS; CDR2 reads YFSETQ. CDR3 sequence: CASRRTPPDTQYF. The CDR3 nucleotides are TGCGCCAGCAGAAGGACGCCCCCAGATACGCAGTATTTT.

This clonotype has just a few counts. The chain has TRBV12-3 or TRBV12-4 and TRBJ2-1; TRBD2 matches 9 bases. The CDR3 has 16 residues. V dropped 5 bases and J dropped 3; count of bases not matched to a gene: 8. The CDR3 nucleotides are TGTGCCAGCAGTACCCATAGCGGGAGTCGCTACAATGAGCAGTTCTTC. This sequence encodes CASSTHSGSRYNEQFF.

In this sample, this clonotype turned up many times. The chain couples TRBV20-1 to TRBJ2-5; D uncertain. This CDR3 region has 14 residues. Trimming took off 0 bases at V and 5 bases at J, with 13 bases between the two ends. The germline CDR1 and CDR2 sequences are DFQATT and SNEGSKA (reference sequence). The CDR3 spells CSARDPPSWETQYF. The CDR3 DNA sequence: TGCAGTGCTAGAGATCCTCCCTCTTGGGAGACCCAGTACTTC.

The chain recombines TRBV5-1 with TRBJ2-3; D might be TRBD1 (6 bases). V was trimmed by 5 bases and J by 1 base, leaving 8 bases between them. CDR3 length: 13 residues. The germline gives CDR1 SGHRS, CDR2 YFSETQ. Here the CDR3 DNA reads TGCGCCAGCAGGGACAGACGCACAGATACGCAGTATTTT. It codes for CASRDRRTDTQYF.

The sample holds many counts of this clonotype. The chain has TRBV29-1 and TRBJ2-7; TRBD1 agrees at 9 bases. Germline CDR1 reads SQVTM; CDR2 reads ANQGSEA. The J segment lost 0 bases and the V segment lost 7 bases, leaving 4 bases of the junction unmatched. CDR3 size: 13 residues. The CDR3 loop is CSAKTGGSYEQYF. As DNA, the CDR3 is TGCAGCGCGAAGACAGGGGGCTCCTACGAGCAGTACTTC.

This clonotype occurred many times. This chain links TRBV20-1 with TRBJ2-1, with TRBD2 matching 7 bases. The germline V gene has CDR1 DFQATT and CDR2 SNEGSKA (reference sequence). CDR3 length: 16 amino acids. After removal of 0 bases from V and 3 bases from J, the junction contained 8 bases not matched to a gene. The CDR3 DNA is TGCAGTGCTAGAGATTTTGCGGGAGTTGGCTACAATGAGCAGTTCTTC. Its protein product is CSARDFAGVGYNEQFF.

This clonotype was seen many times. The rearrangement links TRBV5-1 to TRBJ1-1; a weak D match, TRBD1 (6 bases). Trimming pared 5 bases from V and 1 base from J, leaving 18 bases between. CDR1 is SGHRS, CDR2 YFSETQ, per germline. The CDR3 spans 16 residues. The CDR3 DNA sequence: TGCGCCAGCAGGCCAGAGACAGGACCAACGAACACTGAAGCTTTCTTT. Amino acids: CASRPETGPTNTEAFF.

This clonotype was observed many times. J is TRBJ1-6 and V is TRBV7-9; D gene uncertain. V dropped 5 bases and J dropped 8 bases, with 16 bases sitting between them. Per germline, CDR1 SEHNR and CDR2 FQNEAQ (reference sequence). The length of the CDR3 is 15 residues. CDR3 sequence reads: CASSRATELHSPLHF. The CDR3 DNA sequence: TGTGCCAGCAGCCGGGCTACTGAGCTTCATTCACCCCTCCACTTT.

The chain is built from TRBV12-3 or TRBV12-4 and TRBJ2-1; TRBD1 matches at 9 bases. This CDR3 is built from 13 residues. V lost 5 bases, J lost 16 bases, and 12 bases stayed unmatched. The CDR3 reads CASSTGQTGGEFF. CDR3 coding DNA: TGTGCCAGCAGTACGGGGCAGACAGGGGGGGAATTCTTC.

This clonotype was picked up a small number of times. The chain carries TRBV11-1 and TRBJ2-3; 9 bases fit TRBD2. Germline V gene data show CDR1 as SGHAT and CDR2 as FQDESV (reference sequence). The CDR3 spans 18 residues. V was clipped by 0 bases and J by 2 bases; unmatched bases: 9. CDR3 DNA sequence: TGTGCCAGCAGCTTAGCTCCAGGGATAGCGGGAGTCACAGATACGCAGTATTTT. Its translation: CASSLAPGIAGVTDTQYF. The full variable domain, completed using reference TRBV11-1 and TRBJ2-3, is EAEVAQSPRYKITEKSQAVAFWCDPISGHATLYWYRQILGQGPELLVQFQDESVVDDSQLPKDRFSAERLKGVDSTLKIQPAELGDSAMYLCASSLAPGIAGVTDTQYFGPGTRLTVL.

There are many counts of this clonotype. The chain employs TRBV10-3 and TRBJ1-5; 7 bases are a match to TRBD1. Germline CDR1 is ENHRY and CDR2 is SYGVKD. The CDR3 covers 15 residues. V shed 3 bases, J shed 3 bases, and the junction held 5 bases outside the gene matches. The CDR3 protein is CAISDRQGDNQPQHF. The CDR3 bases are TGTGCCATCAGTGACAGGCAGGGGGACAATCAGCCCCAGCATTTT.

This clonotype showed up many times. The DNA for the CDR3 is TGTGCCAGCAGCGTAGAACCCCCTCCTTATAGCAATCAGCCCCAGCATTTT. Residues: CASSVEPPPYSNQPQHF. The genes are TRBV9 and TRBJ1-5; D unresolved. This CDR3 has 17 residues. With 0 bases removed from V and 0 bases from J, the gap between germline ends came to 13 bases. Germline V CDR1 and CDR2: SGDLS, YYNGEE.

The sample holds many counts of this clonotype. The V and J genes are TRBV29-1 and TRBJ1-1; D unresolved. This CDR3 has 15 amino acids. V was shortened by 6 bases and J by 0 bases, with 17 bases between the two germline ends. Looked up from germline, CDR1 is SQVTM and CDR2 is ANQGSEA. The CDR3 reads CSVRSSPQLNTEAFF. As DNA, the CDR3 is TGCAGCGTCCGTTCGTCGCCCCAGTTGAACACTGAAGCTTTCTTT.